This T cell receptor beta chain came from a study of T cell responses to AZD1222 COVID-19 vaccine. Notes on the study in general: Spike-specific TCR breadth and depth were elevated following two AZD1222 doses. The span of vaccine-associated CD4 TCRs extended across spike, with dominance at 160-218 and 743-854.

Assay used: immunoSEQ multiplex PCR; TCRdb lists only in-frame clones, some missing. The table shows 95,000 to 150,000 clones, with about 91% occurring only once. As for this clone: What it binds is not known.

V was clipped by 1 base and J by 3 bases, with 10 bases between them. The CDR3 sequence is 14 residues long. Germline loops: CDR1 SGHTA, CDR2 FQGNSA. The chain links TRBV7-2 to TRBJ2-7; TRBD2 might be the D (5 bases). The origin of this receptor is an adult in good health. The source was peripheral blood, collected on day 0 of AZD1222 vaccination. CDR3 DNA sequence: TGTGCCAGCAGCTTAGAGGCAGGACTCTACGAGCAGTACTTC. It specifies CASSLEAGLYEQYF.